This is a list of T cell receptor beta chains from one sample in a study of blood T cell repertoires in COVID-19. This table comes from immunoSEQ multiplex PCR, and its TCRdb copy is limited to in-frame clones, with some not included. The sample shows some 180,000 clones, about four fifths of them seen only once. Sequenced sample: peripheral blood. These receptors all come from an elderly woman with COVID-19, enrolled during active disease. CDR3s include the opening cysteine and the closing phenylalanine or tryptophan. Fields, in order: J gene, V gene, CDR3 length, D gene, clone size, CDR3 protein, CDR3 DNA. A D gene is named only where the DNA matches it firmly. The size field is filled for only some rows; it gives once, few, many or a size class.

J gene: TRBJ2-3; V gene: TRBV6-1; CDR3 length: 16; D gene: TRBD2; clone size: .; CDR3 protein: CASSDLAGVFADTQYF; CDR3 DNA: TGTGCCAGCAGTGACCTAGCGGGAGTTTTCGCAGATACGCAGTATTTT
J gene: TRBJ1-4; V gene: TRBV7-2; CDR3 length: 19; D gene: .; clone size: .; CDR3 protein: CASSLSFGAVQYTNEKLFF; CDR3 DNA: TGTGCCAGCAGCTTAAGCTTTGGGGCAGTTCAGTACACTAATGAAAAACTGTTTTTT
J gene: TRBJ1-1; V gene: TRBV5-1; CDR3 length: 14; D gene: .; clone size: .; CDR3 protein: CASSLRGANTEAFF; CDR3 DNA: TGCGCCAGCAGCTTGAGGGGTGCGAACACTGAAGCTTTCTTT
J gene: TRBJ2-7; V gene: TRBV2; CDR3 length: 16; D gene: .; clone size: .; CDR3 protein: CASSGIKDWAIYEQYF; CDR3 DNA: TGTGCCAGCAGTGGCATCAAGGACTGGGCCATCTACGAGCAGTACTTC
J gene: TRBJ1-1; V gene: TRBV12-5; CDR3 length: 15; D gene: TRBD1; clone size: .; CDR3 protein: CASGDHRGLRSEAFF; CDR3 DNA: TGTGCTAGTGGGGATCACAGGGGTTTAAGGTCTGAAGCTTTCTTT
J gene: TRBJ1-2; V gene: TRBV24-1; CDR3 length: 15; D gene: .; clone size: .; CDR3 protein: CATSDLMTCNYGYTF; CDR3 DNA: TGTGCCACCAGTGACCTTATGACATGTAACTATGGCTACACCTTC
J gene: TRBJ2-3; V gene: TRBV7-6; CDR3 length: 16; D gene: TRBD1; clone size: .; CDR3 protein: CASSWPGQGPPDTQYF; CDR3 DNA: TGTGCCAGCAGCTGGCCGGGACAGGGGCCACCGGATACGCAGTATTTT
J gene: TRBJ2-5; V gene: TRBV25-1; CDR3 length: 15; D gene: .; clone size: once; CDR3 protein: CASSEGLTFQETQYF; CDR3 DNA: TGTGCCAGCAGTGAAGGGTTGACTTTCCAAGAGACCCAGTACTTC
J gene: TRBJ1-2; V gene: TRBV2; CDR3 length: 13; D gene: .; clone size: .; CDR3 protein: CASSISGPGGYTF; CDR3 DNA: TGTGCCAGCAGTATCTCAGGCCCGGGGGGCTACACCTTC
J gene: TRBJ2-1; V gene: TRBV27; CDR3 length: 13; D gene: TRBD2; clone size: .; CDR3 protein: CASKASGRNEQFF; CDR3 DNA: TGTGCCAGCAAGGCTAGCGGGAGGAATGAGCAGTTCTTC
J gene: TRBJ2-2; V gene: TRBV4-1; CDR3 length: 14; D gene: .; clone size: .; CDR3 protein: CASSPRGVTGELFF; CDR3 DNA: TGCGCCAGCAGCCCCCGCGGAGTCACCGGGGAGCTGTTTTTT
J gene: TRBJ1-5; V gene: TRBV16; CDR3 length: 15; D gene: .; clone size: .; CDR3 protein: CASSQSGVANQPQHF; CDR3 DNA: TGTGCCAGCAGCCAATCAGGGGTCGCCAATCAGCCCCAGCATTTT